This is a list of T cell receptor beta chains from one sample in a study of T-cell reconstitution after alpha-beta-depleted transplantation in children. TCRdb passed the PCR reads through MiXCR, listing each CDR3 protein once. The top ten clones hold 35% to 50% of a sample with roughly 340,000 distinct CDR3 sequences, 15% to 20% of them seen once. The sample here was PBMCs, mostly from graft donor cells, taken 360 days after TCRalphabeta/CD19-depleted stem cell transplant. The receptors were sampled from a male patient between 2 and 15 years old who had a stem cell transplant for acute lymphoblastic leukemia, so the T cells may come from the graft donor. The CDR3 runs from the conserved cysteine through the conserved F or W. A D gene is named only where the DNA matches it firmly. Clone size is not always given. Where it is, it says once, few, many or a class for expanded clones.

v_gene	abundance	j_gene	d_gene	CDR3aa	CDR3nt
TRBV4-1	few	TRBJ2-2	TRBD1	CASSHHWGQKISGELFF	TGCGCCAGCAGCCATCACTGGGGACAGAAAATCTCCGGGGAGCTGTTTTTT
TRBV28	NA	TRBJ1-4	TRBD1	CASSRDRGWANEKLFF	TGTGCCAGCAGTCGGGACAGGGGGTGGGCAAATGAAAAACTGTTTTTT
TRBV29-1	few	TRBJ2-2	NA	CSVDEGGINTGELFF	TGCAGCGTTGACGAGGGGGGGATTAACACCGGGGAGCTGTTTTTT
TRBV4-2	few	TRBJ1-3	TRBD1	CASSQDGTGGGNTIYF	TGTGCCAGCAGCCAAGACGGGACAGGCGGCGGAAACACCATATATTTT
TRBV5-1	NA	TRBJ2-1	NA	CASAPGAEGEQFF	TGCGCCAGTGCCCCCGGGGCAGAGGGTGAGCAGTTCTTC
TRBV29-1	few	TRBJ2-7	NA	CSVEGADLSYEQYF	TGCAGCGTTGAAGGAGCGGATTTATCCTACGAGCAGTACTTC
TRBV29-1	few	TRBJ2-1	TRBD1	CSVDTGGQGPYSYNEQFF	TGCAGCGTTGATACAGGGGGCCAAGGCCCTTACTCCTACAATGAGCAGTTCTTC
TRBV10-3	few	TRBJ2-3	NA	CAISDVGQAQGPGTDTQYF	TGTGCCATCAGTGATGTGGGACAAGCCCAGGGGCCCGGAACAGATACGCAGTATTTT
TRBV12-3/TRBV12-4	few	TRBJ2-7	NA	CASNRDRLYEQYF	TGTGCCAGCAACAGAGACAGGTTATACGAGCAGTACTTC
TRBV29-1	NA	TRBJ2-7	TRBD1	CSGLGQGPYEQYF	TGCAGCGGCCTAGGACAGGGGCCCTACGAGCAGTACTTC
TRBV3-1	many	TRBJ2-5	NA	CASSQRGGVETQYF	TGTGCCAGCAGCCAAAGGGGTGGGGTGGAGACCCAGTACTTC
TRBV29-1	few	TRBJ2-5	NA	CSIRSLETQYF	TGCAGCATAAGGAGTCTGGAGACCCAGTACTTC
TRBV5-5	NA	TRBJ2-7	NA	CASSWGPGYEQYF	TGTGCCAGCAGCTGGGGCCCTGGTTACGAGCAGTACTTC
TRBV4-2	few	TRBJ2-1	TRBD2	CASSPGLAGVAYNEQFF	TGTGCCAGCAGCCCGGGACTAGCGGGAGTTGCCTACAATGAGCAGTTCTTC
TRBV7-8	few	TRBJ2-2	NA	CASSLKGLANTGELFF	TGTGCCAGCAGCTTAAAGGGGCTAGCGAACACCGGGGAGCTGTTTTTT
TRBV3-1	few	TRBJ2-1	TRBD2	CASSQDFEAGAPFYNEQFF	TGTGCCAGCAGCCAAGATTTTGAGGCGGGAGCCCCCTTTTACAATGAGCAGTTCTTC
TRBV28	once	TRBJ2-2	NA	CASSFRMNTGELFF	TGTGCCAGCAGTTTTAGGATGAACACCGGGGAGCTGTTTTTT
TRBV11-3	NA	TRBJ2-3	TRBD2	CASSLGITSGSTDTQYF	TGTGCCAGCAGCTTAGGGATCACTAGCGGGAGCACAGATACGCAGTATTTT
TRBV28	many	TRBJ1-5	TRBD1	CASTPVDRGNQPQHF	TGTGCCAGCACCCCCGTGGACAGGGGCAATCAGCCCCAGCATTTT
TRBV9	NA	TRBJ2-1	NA	CASSVGNLAAPVNRDEQFF	TGTGCCAGCAGCGTAGGCAACCTAGCAGCCCCCGTGAACCGTGATGAGCAGTTCTTC
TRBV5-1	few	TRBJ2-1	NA	CASSLGVRRDGEQFF	TGCGCCAGCAGCTTGGGAGTCAGGAGGGACGGTGAGCAGTTCTTC
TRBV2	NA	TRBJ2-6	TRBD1	CASSWTGGASGANVLTF	TGTGCCAGCTCCTGGACAGGGGGCGCTTCTGGGGCCAACGTCCTGACTTTC
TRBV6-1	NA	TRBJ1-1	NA	CASSVAVGYTIQDTEAFF	TGTGCCAGCAGTGTAGCCGTCGGTTACACAATCCAGGACACTGAAGCTTTCTTT
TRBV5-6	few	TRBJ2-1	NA	CASRHGIRDYNEQFF	TGTGCCAGCAGGCATGGTATCAGAGATTACAATGAGCAGTTCTTC
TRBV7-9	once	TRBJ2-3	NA	CASSLAPGYTDTQYF	TGTGCCAGCAGCTTAGCGCCCGGGTACACAGATACGCAGTATTTT
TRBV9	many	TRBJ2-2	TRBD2	CASSATSGRSTGELFF	TGTGCCAGCAGCGCTACTAGCGGGAGGTCTACCGGGGAGCTGTTTTTT
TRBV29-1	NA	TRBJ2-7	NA	CSVGWELGYEQYF	TGCAGCGTTGGCTGGGAATTGGGCTACGAGCAGTACTTC
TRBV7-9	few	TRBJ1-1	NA	CASSLAPSTEAFF	TGTGCCAGCAGCTTAGCCCCCAGTACTGAAGCTTTCTTT
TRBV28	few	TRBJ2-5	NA	CASSGAGSGQETQYF	TGTGCCAGCAGTGGGGCAGGGAGCGGTCAAGAGACCCAGTACTTC
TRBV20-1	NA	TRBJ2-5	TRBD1	CSARDLQGAQETQYF	TGCAGTGCTAGGGATTTACAGGGGGCGCAGGAGACCCAGTACTTC
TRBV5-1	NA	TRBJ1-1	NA	CASTSLGTNTEAFF	TGCGCCAGCACCTCCCTGGGCACGAACACTGAAGCTTTCTTT
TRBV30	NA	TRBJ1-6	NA	CAWRSGKHSPLHF	TGTGCCTGGAGGTCGGGGAAGCATTCACCCCTCCACTTT
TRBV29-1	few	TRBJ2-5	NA	CSVEDLETQYF	TGCAGCGTTGAAGATTTAGAGACCCAGTACTTC
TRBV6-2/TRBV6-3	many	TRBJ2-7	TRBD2	CASSYLGLAGGLGQQYF	TGTGCCAGCAGTTACTTGGGACTAGCGGGAGGTCTTGGCCAGCAGTACTTC
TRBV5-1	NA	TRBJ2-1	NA	CASSSDVLSYNEQFF	TGCGCCAGCAGCTCCGACGTACTCTCCTACAATGAGCAGTTCTTC